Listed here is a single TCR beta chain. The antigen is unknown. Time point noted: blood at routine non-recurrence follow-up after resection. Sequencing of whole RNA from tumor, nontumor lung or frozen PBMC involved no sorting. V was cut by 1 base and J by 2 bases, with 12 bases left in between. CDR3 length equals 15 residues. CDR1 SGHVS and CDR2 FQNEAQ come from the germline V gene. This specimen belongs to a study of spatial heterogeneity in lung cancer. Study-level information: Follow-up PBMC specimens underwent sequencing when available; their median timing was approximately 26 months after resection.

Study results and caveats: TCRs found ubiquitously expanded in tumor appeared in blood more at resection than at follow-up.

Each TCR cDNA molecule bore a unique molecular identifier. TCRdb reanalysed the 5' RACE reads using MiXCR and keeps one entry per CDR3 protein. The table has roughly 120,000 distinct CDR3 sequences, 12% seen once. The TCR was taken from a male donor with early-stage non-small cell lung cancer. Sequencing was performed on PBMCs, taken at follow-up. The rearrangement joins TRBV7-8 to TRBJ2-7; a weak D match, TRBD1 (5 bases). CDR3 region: CASSLDRSVPYEQYF. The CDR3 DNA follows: TGTGCCAGCAGCTTAGACAGGTCCGTCCCCTACGAGCAGTACTTC.